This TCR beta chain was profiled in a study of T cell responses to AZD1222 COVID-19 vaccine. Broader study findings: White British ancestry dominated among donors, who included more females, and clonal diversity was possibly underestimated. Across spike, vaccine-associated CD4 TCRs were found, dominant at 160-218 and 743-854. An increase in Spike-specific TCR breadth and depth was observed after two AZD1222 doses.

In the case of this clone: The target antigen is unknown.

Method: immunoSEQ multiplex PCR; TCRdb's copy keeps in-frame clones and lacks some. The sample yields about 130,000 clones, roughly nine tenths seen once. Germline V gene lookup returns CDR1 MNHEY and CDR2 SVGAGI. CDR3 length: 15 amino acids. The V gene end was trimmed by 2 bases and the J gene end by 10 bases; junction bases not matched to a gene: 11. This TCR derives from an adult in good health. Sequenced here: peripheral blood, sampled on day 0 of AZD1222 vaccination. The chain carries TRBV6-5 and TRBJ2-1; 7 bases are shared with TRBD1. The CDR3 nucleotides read TGTGCCAGCAGTTACGAGAACCGACAGGGATTGGAGCAGTTCTTC. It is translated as CASSYENRQGLEQFF.